This entry features one TCR beta chain sequence. V was pared by 5 bases and J by 4 bases, with 12 bases between. In germline, CDR1 is MNHEY, CDR2 SMNVEV (reference sequence). CDR3 length: 13 residues. Here immunoSEQ multiplex PCR was the method, and the copy in TCRdb shows in-frame clones only, minus some. This sample has 140,000 to 150,000 clones; roughly 76% occur once, and the top ten carry about 4.7%. This specimen belongs to a study of cytotoxic CD8 clonotypes in ibrutinib-treated CLL. The rearrangement uses TRBV27 and TRBJ2-7, with D maybe TRBD2 (5 bases). This sample comprised PBMCs, obtained after 24 months of ibrutinib treatment. This sequence was found in a human donor with chronic lymphocytic leukemia. The CDR3 here is CASSARGLYEQYF. CDR3 DNA sequence: TGTGCCAGCAGTGCCCGCGGACTGTACGAGCAGTACTTC.